Reported below is one TCR beta chain. No antigen is known for it. With a J-beta primer mix and a sample-barcoded 5' primer, a second PCR ran roughly 7 to 11 cycles. All cDNA molecules were each tagged by a template-switch adaptor with 12 random nucleotides. MiXCR, applied by TCRdb to the 5' RACE reads, yields one record per CDR3 protein. The table has about a million distinct CDR3 sequences, roughly 50% seen once. These data belong to a study of blood T cells in healthy people across ages. For the study at large: Capturing about one barcoded beta molecule per two T cells was achieved by template switching.

V lost 1 base and J 4 bases, leaving 11 bases between the germline ends. The CDR3 sequence is 15 residues long. CDR1 and CDR2 (germline): KGHSH, LQKENI. Broader study findings: A strong correlation between TCR beta diversity and naive T cell percentage was seen. Nothing was known about donor CMV status, and this possibly confounded expanded clonotype changes.

The sample taken for sequencing was blood. The source of this sequence is a woman aged 60 to 75 in good health. The gene calls are TRBV18 and TRBJ1-5; D is uncertain. CDR3 in DNA: TGTGCCAGCTCACCACGCCAGAATTTAAATCAGCCCCAGCATTTT. This translates into CASSPRQNLNQPQHF.